The 19 T cell receptor beta chains given below trace back to one sample, sequenced in a study of shared clonotypes between healthy human individuals. Data came from immunoSEQ multiplex PCR; TCRdb stores just in-frame clones and leaves some out. The sample shows 450,000 to 500,000 clones, 60% to 85% of them seen only once. Sample: PBMCs. These receptors all stem from a woman in her thirties or forties in good health. Some clones in this sample may be carry-over from other donors' samples.

The chain uses TRBV29-1 and TRBJ2-7; possible D gene TRBD2, 5 bases. This CDR3 has 11 amino acids. The V gene lost 7 bases and the J gene lost 5 bases, with 12 bases spanning the gap. Germline V gene sequence: CDR1 SQVTM, CDR2 ANQGSEA. CDR3 DNA: TGCAGCGGAGGGTATATCGACGAGCAGTACTTC. Protein sequence: CSGGYIDEQYF.

The chain joins TRBV7-2 to TRBJ2-1, with a tentative D call TRBD2 (7 bases). CDR1 and CDR2 from the germline V gene are SGHTA and FQGNSA. V was pared by 5 bases and J by 9 bases, with 17 bases between. CDR3 length: 14 amino acids. CDR3 sequence (DNA): TGTGCCAGCAGCCAAGGGGGGGCGGTGCGTGAGCAGTTCTTC. Translation: CASSQGGAVREQFF.

Of note for this clone: This may be a read error, as it is one base from a much larger clone. This specimen includes other DNA sequences encoding the same CDR3. The gene calls are TRBV18 and TRBJ2-3; D might be TRBD1 or TRBD2, each matching 5 bases. Germline assignment: CDR1 KGHSH and CDR2 LQKENI. The CDR3 loop spans 14 amino acids. Trimming removed 2 bases at V and 0 bases at J, with 6 bases between. CDR3: CASSPGGSTDTQYF. DNA of the CDR3: TGTGCCAGCTCACCAGGGGGTAGCACAGATACGCAGTATTTT. Full variable domain (rest looked up from reference TRBV18 and TRBJ2-3): NAGVMQNPRHLVRRRGQEARLRCSPMKGHSHVYWYRQLPEEGLKFMVYLQKENIIDESGMPKERFSAEFPKEGPSILRIQQVVRGDSAAYFCASSPGGSTDTQYFGPGTRLTVL.

This clone was counted only a few times. This sequence joins TRBV7-9 and TRBJ1-4; no firm D call. Germline V gene lookup returns CDR1 SEHNR and CDR2 FQNEAQ (reference sequence). Trimming removed 8 bases at V and 0 bases at J, with 7 bases between. The length of the CDR3 is 13 residues. As DNA, the CDR3 is TGTGCCAGCTGGTCCCCAACTAATGAAAAACTGTTTTTT. It specifies CASWSPTNEKLFF.

This rearrangement joins TRBV2 to TRBJ2-1; weak D call: TRBD2 (5 bases). The CDR3 loop spans 14 amino acids. CDR1 and CDR2 from the germline V gene are SNHLY and FYNNEI. The ends were cut back, 7 bases at V and 5 bases at J, with 15 bases in the middle. CDR3 protein: CASKGQRSNNEQFF. The CDR3, as DNA: TGTGCCAGCAAAGGCCAGCGGAGCAACAATGAGCAGTTCTTC.

The chain combines TRBV7-4 with TRBJ2-6, with D perhaps assigned TRBD1 or TRBD2 (5 bases each). Looked up from germline, CDR1 is SGHVT and CDR2 is SQSDAQ. V lost 11 bases and J 2 bases, leaving 22 bases between the germline ends. The length of the CDR3 is 17 residues. The CDR3 loop reads CAWSRFGGLTGANVLTF. CDR3 DNA: TGTGCCTGGAGCCGCTTTGGGGGTCTAACTGGGGCCAACGTCCTGACTTTC.

J is TRBJ1-5 and V is TRBV30, with 7 nucleotides matching TRBD1. The CDR3 is made up of 15 amino acids. Germline lookup yields CDR1 GTSNPN and CDR2 SVGIG (reference sequence). V shed 0 bases, J shed 5 bases, and the junction held 7 bases outside the gene matches. The CDR3 DNA reads TGTGCCTGGAGTGTACTGGCAGGGGGAGATCAGCCCCAGCATTTT. Its protein product is CAWSVLAGGDQPQHF.

The genes are TRBV5-1 and TRBJ1-5, with D maybe TRBD1 (6 bases). This CDR3 contains 15 residues. CDR1 is SGHRS and CDR2 is YFSETQ in the germline V gene. The germline V and J ends were trimmed by 4 bases and 0 bases, with 11 bases remaining between them. CDR3 region: CASSPTGNSNQPQHF. The CDR3 DNA is TGCGCCAGCAGCCCTACAGGGAATAGCAATCAGCCCCAGCATTTT.

The chain has TRBV27 and TRBJ2-7, with TRBD2 as a possible D gene (6 bases). CDR1 and CDR2 (germline): MNHEY, SMNVEV (reference sequence). V was trimmed by 2 bases and J by 5 bases, leaving 16 bases between them. This CDR3 has 15 residues. The CDR3 DNA reads TGTGCCAGCAGTTTAGGGTCGGGAGCGTTGGACGAGCAGTACTTC. It is translated as CASSLGSGALDEQYF.

The chain is built from TRBV9 and TRBJ2-5; D possibly corresponds to TRBD2 (6 bases). Between the trimmed V and J ends, which lost 0 bases and 4 bases, there was a span of 13 bases. Germline V gives CDR1 SGDLS, CDR2 YYNGEE. The CDR3 spans 15 residues. CDR3 sequence (DNA): TGTGCCAGCAGCGTAGGTAGCGGCCTCCCAGAGACCCAGTACTTC. This sequence encodes CASSVGSGLPETQYF.

The chain has TRBV5-4 and TRBJ2-3, with no clear D. The germline V gene encodes CDR1 SGHNT and CDR2 YYREEE (reference sequence). This CDR3 comprises 14 residues. Trimming stripped 4 bases from V and 6 bases from J, with 15 bases between. The CDR3 DNA sequence: TGTGCCAGCAGCGCGGTTGACAATCGGGATACGCAGTATTTT. It is translated as CASSAVDNRDTQYF.

This clone turned up a few times. V and J are TRBV5-4 and TRBJ1-3; TRBD1 is a possible D gene (5 bases). Trimming took off 4 bases at V and 0 bases at J, with 8 bases between the two ends. Germline values: CDR1 SGHNT, CDR2 YYREEE (reference sequence). CDR3 size: 14 residues. CDR3 bases: TGTGCCAGCAGCATAGACAGCTCTGGAAACACCATATATTTT. This codes for CASSIDSSGNTIYF. The full variable domain, its missing parts supplied by reference TRBV5-4 and TRBJ1-3, is ETGVTQSPTHLIKTRGQQVTLRCSSQSGHNTVSWYQQALGQGPQFIFQYYREEENGRGNFPPRFSGLQFPNYSSELNVNALELDDSALYLCASSIDSSGNTIYFGEGSWLTVV.

This clone was counted at least ten times. The chain uses TRBV4-1 and TRBJ1-5, with 9 bases aligning to TRBD1. The CDR3 has 15 residues. Per germline, CDR1 MGHRA and CDR2 YSYEKL. V lost 3 bases and J lost 7; bases outside the gene matches: 7. The CDR3 DNA is TGCGCCAGCAGCCAGGGACAGGGTGAGGTGCAGCCCCAGCATTTT. Residues: CASSQGQGEVQPQHF.

The V call is TRBV28, the J call TRBJ2-2; 11 positions agree with TRBD2. The CDR3 length is 14 residues. Germline trimming cut 8 bases from V and 3 bases from J; bases unmatched to any gene: 2. In germline, CDR1 is MDHEN, CDR2 SYDVKM. The CDR3 DNA reads TGTGCCAGCCGGACTAGCGGGCACACCGGGGAGCTGTTTTTT. Its protein product is CASRTSGHTGELFF.

The chain links TRBV5-1 to TRBJ2-7, with D perhaps matching TRBD1 (6 bases). CDR1 is SGHRS and CDR2 is YFSETQ in the germline V gene. The CDR3 is 15 amino acids. The V and J ends lost 3 bases and 1 base respectively, with 14 bases between them. CDR3 bases: TGCGCCAGCAGCTCTACAGGGAAATTATCCTACGAGCAGTACTTC. The encoded protein is CASSSTGKLSYEQYF.

CDR3 protein: CASSLAYREVTDTQYF. The CDR3 DNA follows: TGTGCCAGCAGTTTAGCGTATCGGGAGGTGACAGATACGCAGTATTTT. The chain links TRBV27 to TRBJ2-3, with TRBD2 matching 7 bases. The CDR3 sequence is 16 residues long. Losses at the gene ends were 2 bases for V and 3 bases for J; bases not matched to a gene: 8. In germline, CDR1 is MNHEY, CDR2 SMNVEV (reference sequence).

This clone was seen a few times. The CDR3 nucleotides read TGTGCCAGCAGTATCAACGGGACACCTTTTGGCTACACCTTC. Amino acid sequence: CASSINGTPFGYTF. J is TRBJ1-2 and V is TRBV28; D possibly corresponds to TRBD1 (6 bases). Trimming removed 5 bases from V and 7 bases from J, with 17 bases in between. Germline CDR1 and CDR2: MDHEN and SYDVKM. The length of the CDR3 is 14 residues.

Notes on this clone: A read error may account for a junction end that differs from germline. This chain links TRBV27 with TRBJ2-2; 7 bases line up with TRBD2. Germline V gene sequence: CDR1 MNHEY, CDR2 SMNVEV (reference sequence). This CDR3 region has 13 residues. This CDR3 is CAPPTGGIGGLFF. The CDR3 DNA is TGTGCCCCTCCTACGGGGGGAATCGGGGGGCTGTTTTTT.

The chain carries TRBV7-2 and TRBJ2-5, with 8 bases fitting TRBD1. CDR3 length: 13 residues. Germline V lookup: CDR1 SGHTA, CDR2 FQGNSA. Unmatched junction bases numbered 10, after V lost 11 bases and J lost 5 bases. The CDR3 spells CALRDRGLETQYF. DNA of the CDR3: TGTGCCCTCCGTGACAGGGGACTCGAGACCCAGTACTTC.